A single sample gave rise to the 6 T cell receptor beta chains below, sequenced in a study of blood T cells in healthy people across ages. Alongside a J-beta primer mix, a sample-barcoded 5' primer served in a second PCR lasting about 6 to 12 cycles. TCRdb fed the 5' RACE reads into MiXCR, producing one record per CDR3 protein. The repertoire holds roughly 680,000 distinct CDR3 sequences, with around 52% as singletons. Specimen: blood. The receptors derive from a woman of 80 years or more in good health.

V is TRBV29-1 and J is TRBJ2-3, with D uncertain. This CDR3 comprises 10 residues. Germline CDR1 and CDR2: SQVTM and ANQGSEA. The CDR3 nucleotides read TGCCGTAAAGAGACGGATACGCAGTATTTT. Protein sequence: CRKETDTQYF.

The CDR3 here is CASSNNNEQYF. The CDR3 region has the DNA TGTGCCAGCAGCAACAACAATGAGCAGTACTTC. This chain joins TRBV6-6 and TRBJ2-7, with D hard to call. Trimming shortened V by 6 bases and J by 7 bases, and 10 bases separated the two germline ends. This CDR3 spans 11 amino acids. Germline V gene data show CDR1 as MNHNY and CDR2 as SVGAGI (reference sequence).

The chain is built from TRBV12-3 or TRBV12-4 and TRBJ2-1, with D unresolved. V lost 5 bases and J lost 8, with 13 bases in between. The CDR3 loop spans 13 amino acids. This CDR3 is CASSVNNRDEQFF. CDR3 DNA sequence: TGTGCCAGCAGTGTAAACAATCGGGATGAGCAGTTCTTC.

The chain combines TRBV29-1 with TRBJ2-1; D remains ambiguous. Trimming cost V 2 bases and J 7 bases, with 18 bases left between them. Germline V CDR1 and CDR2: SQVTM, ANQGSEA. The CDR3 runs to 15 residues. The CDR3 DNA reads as TGCAGCGTTGAACTCGAGATTTCGGATTGGAATGAGCAGTTCTTC. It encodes CSVELEISDWNEQFF.

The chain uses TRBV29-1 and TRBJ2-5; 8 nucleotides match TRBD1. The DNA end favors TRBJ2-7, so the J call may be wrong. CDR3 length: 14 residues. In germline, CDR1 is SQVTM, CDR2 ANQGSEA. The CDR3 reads CSVGPLTGAYEQYF. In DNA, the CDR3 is TGCAGCGTTGGACCCTTGACAGGGGCCTACGAGCAGTACTTC.

For the CDR3, the DNA is TGTGCCAGCAGTCCCAACTGGGCGGGAACCTACGAGCAGTACTTC. Translation gives CASSPNWAGTYEQYF. The gene calls are TRBV28 and TRBJ2-7, with D perhaps matching TRBD2 (6 bases). Trimming stripped 5 bases from V and 2 bases from J, with 16 bases between. CDR3 length: 15 residues. The germline CDR1 and CDR2 sequences are MDHEN and SYDVKM.